This T cell receptor beta chain was documented in a study of cytomegalovirus exposure and HLA in healthy donors. Unrecorded immune exposures were likely, despite nominal health at sampling. Study-level results: Most likely, a cluster of highly shared sequence variants arose as a sequencing artifact.

Germline V gives CDR1 SGHVS, CDR2 FQNEAQ. With 5 bases removed from V and 6 bases from J, the gap between germline ends came to 16 bases. The CDR3 runs 15 residues. The primer mix had 60 Vbeta and 13 Jbeta primers. Clones were read by immunoSEQ multiplex PCR, and TCRdb kept only the in-frame ones, dropping some. Counted here are roughly 98,000 clones, 75% to 80% occurring once; the ten biggest clones make up approximately 7.7%. A remark on this clone: What it recognizes is unknown.

The source material was PBMCs. This sequence originates from a female donor in good health and CMV-seronegative. The rearrangement links TRBV7-8 to TRBJ2-2; TRBD1 is a possible D gene (6 bases). The CDR3 DNA is TGTGCCAGCAGCGTGGACAGAACAGCCGCCGGGGAGCTGTTTTTT. As protein: CASSVDRTAAGELFF.